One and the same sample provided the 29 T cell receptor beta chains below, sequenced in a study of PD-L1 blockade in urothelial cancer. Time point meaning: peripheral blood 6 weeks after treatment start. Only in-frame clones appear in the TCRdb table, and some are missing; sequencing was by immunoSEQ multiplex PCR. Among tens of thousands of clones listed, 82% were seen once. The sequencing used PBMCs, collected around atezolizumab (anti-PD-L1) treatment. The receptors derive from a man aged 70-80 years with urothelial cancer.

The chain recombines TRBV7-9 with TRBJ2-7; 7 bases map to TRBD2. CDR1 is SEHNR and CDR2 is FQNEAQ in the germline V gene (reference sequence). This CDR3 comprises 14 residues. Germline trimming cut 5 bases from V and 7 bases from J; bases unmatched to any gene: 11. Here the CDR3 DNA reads TGTGCCAGCAGCGGTAGGGACTTAGCGGGTGAGCAGTACTTC. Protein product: CASSGRDLAGEQYF.

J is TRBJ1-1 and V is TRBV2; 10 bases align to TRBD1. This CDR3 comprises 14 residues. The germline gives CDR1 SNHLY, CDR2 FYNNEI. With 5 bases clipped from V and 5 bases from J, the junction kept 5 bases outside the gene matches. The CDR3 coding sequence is TGTGCCAGCAGTTTAGGACAGGGGGGGACTGAAGCTTTCTTT. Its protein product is CASSLGQGGTEAFF.

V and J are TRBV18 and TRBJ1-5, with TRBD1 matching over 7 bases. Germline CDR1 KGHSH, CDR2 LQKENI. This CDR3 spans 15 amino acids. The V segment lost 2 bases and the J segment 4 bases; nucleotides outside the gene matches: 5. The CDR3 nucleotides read TGTGCCAGCTCACCAGGGGACAGTCAAAATCAGCCCCAGCATTTT. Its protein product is CASSPGDSQNQPQHF.

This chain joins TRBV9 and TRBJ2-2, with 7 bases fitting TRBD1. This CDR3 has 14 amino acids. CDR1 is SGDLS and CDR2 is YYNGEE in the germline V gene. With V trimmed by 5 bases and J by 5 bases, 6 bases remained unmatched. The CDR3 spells CASRPGQATGELFF. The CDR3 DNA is TGTGCCAGCAGACCAGGACAGGCGACCGGGGAGCTGTTTTTT.

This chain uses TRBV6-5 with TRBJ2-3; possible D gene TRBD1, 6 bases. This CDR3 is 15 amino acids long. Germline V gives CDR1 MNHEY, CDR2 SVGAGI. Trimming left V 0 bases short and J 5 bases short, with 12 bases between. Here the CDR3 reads CASSYSTLGGDTQYF. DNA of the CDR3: TGTGCCAGCAGTTACTCGACACTAGGGGGAGATACGCAGTATTTT.

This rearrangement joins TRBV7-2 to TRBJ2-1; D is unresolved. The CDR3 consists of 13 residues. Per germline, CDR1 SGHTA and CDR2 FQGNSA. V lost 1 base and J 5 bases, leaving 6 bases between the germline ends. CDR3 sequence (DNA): TGTGCCAGCAGCTTAGTGTCCAACAATGAGCAGTTCTTC. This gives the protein CASSLVSNNEQFF.

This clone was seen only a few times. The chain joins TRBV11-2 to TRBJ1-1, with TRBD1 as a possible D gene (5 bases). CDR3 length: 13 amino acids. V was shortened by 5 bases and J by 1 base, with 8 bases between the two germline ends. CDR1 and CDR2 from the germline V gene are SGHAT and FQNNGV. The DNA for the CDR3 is TGTGCCAGCAGCCCCACAGGGAACACTGAAGCTTTCTTT. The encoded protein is CASSPTGNTEAFF.

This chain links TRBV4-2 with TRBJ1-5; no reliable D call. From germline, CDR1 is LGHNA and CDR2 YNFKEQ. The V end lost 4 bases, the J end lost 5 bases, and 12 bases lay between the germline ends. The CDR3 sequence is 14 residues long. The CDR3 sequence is CASSPAVGDQPQHF. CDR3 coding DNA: TGTGCCAGCAGCCCAGCGGTAGGAGATCAGCCCCAGCATTTT.

In nucleotides, the CDR3 is TGTGCCAGCCAGGCAGGGGAGCTGTTTTTT. Translated: CASQAGELFF. The rearrangement links TRBV7-8 to TRBJ2-2; D gene ambiguous. Germline-derived CDR1 and CDR2 are SGHVS and FQNEAQ. Trimming cost V 8 bases and J 8 bases, with 6 bases left between them. CDR3 length equals 10 residues.

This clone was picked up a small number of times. The CDR3 nucleotides read TGTGCCAGCAGCTTACGGGAGCAGGGCTACACCTTC. Its translation is CASSLREQGYTF. The rearrangement uses TRBV5-6 and TRBJ1-2; D uncertain. This CDR3 spans 12 amino acids. V lost 2 bases to trimming and J lost 8 bases, with 10 bases between them. Looked up from germline, CDR1 is SGHDT and CDR2 is YYEEEE.

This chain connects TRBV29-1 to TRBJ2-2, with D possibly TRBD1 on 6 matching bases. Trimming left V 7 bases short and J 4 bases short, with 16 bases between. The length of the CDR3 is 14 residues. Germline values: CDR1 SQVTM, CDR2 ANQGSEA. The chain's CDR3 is CSGGTQGITGELFF. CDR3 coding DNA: TGCAGCGGGGGTACACAGGGCATCACCGGGGAGCTGTTTTTT.

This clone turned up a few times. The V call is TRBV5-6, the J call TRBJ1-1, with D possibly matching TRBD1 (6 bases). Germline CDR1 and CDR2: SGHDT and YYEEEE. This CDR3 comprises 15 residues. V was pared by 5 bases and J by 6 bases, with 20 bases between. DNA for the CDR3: TGTGCCAGCAGACGACGGGACACCATCTCGCCTGAAGCTTTCTTT. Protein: CASRRRDTISPEAFF.

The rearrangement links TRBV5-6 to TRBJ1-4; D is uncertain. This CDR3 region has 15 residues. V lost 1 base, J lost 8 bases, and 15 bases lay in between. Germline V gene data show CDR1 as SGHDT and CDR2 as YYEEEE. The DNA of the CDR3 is TGTGCCAGCAGCTTGCTTTCTTCAATTCGGGAAAAACTGTTTTTT. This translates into CASSLLSSIREKLFF.

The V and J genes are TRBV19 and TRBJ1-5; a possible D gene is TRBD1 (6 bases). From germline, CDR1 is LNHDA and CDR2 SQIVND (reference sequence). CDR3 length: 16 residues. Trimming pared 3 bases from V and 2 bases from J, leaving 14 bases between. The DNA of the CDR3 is TGTGCCAGTAGTATTCGTTCAGGGGCTGGCAATCAGCCCCAGCATTTT. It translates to CASSIRSGAGNQPQHF. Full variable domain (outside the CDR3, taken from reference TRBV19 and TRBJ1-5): DGGITQSPKYLFRKEGQNVTLSCEQNLNHDAMYWYRQDPGQGLRLIYYSQIVNDFQKGDIAEGYSVSREKKESFPLTVTSAQKNPTAFYLCASSIRSGAGNQPQHFGDGTRLSIL.

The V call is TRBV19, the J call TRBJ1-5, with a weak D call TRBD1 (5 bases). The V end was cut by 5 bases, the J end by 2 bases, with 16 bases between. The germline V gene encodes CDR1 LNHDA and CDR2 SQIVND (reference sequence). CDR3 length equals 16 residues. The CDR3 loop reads CASSPRVSGGNQPQHF. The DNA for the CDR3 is TGTGCCAGTAGTCCCAGGGTCTCGGGGGGCAATCAGCCCCAGCATTTT.

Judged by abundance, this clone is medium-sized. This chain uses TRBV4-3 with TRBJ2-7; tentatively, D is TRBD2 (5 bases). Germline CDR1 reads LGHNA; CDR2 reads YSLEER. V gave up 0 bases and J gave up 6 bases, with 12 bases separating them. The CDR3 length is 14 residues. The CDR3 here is CASSQDARGREQYF. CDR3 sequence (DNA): TGCGCCAGCAGCCAAGACGCTAGAGGGCGCGAGCAGTACTTC.

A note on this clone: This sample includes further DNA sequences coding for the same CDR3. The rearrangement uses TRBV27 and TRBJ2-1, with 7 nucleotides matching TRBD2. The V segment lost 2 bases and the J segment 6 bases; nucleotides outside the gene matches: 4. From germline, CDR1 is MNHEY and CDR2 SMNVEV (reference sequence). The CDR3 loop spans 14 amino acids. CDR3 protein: CASSLAGVGNEQFF. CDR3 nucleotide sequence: TGTGCCAGCAGTTTAGCGGGGGTAGGCAATGAGCAGTTCTTC.

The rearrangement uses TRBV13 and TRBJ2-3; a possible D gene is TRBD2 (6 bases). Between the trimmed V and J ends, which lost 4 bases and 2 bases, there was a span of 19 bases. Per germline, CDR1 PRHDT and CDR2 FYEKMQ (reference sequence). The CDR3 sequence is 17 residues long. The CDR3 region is CASSSRGGATYTDTQYF. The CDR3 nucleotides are TGTGCCAGCAGCTCGCGGGGTGGGGCGACTTACACAGATACGCAGTATTTT.

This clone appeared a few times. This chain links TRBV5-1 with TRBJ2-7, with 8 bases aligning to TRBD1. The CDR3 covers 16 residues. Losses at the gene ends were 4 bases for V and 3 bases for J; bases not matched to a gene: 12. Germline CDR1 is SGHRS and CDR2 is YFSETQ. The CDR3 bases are TGCGCCAGCAGCCAAATCCCGGGACAGGCAAACTACGAGCAGTACTTC. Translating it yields CASSQIPGQANYEQYF. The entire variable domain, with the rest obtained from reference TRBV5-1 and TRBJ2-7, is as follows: KAGVTQTPRYLIKTRGQQVTLSCSPISGHRSVSWYQQTPGQGLQFLFEYFSETQRNKGNFPGRFSGRQFSNSRSEMNVSTLELGDSALYLCASSQIPGQANYEQYFGPGTRLTVT.

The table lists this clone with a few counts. CDR3 loop: CASSHRTGGGYTF. The CDR3 DNA reads TGCGCCAGCAGCCATCGGACAGGGGGCGGCTACACCTTC. The genes are TRBV4-3 and TRBJ1-2, with TRBD1 matching 11 bases. The junction had 2 bases not matched to a gene; V was cut back by 3 bases and J by 8 bases. This CDR3 comprises 13 residues. Germline values: CDR1 LGHNA, CDR2 YSLEER.

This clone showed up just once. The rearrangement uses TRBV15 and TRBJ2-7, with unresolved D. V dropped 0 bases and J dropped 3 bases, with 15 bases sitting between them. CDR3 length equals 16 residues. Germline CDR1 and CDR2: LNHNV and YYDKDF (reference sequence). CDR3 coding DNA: TGTGCCACCAGCAGAGACAGACCAACCTCGGGCTACGAGCAGTACTTC. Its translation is CATSRDRPTSGYEQYF.

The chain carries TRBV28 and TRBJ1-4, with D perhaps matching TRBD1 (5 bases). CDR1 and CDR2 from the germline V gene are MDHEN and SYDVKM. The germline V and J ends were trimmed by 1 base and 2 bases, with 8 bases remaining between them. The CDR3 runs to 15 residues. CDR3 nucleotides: TGTGCCAGCAGTTTATTATCAGGGACTAATGAAAAACTGTTTTTT. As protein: CASSLLSGTNEKLFF.

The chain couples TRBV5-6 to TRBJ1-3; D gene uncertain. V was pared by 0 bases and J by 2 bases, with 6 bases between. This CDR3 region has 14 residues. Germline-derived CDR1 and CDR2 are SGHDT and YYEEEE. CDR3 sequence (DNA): TGTGCCAGCAGCTTGGCCACAGCTGGAAACACCATATATTTT. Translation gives CASSLATAGNTIYF.

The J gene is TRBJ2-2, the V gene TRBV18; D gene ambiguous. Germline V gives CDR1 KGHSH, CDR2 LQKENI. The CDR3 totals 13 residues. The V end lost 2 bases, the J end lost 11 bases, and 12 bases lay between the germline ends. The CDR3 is CASSPMGRPELFF. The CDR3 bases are TGTGCCAGCTCACCAATGGGCAGGCCCGAGCTGTTTTTT.

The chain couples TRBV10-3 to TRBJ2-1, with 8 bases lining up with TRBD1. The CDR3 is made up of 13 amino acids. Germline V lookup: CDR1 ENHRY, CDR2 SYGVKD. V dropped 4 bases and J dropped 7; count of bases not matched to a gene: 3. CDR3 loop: CAISGTGRNEQFF. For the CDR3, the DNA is TGTGCCATCAGTGGGACAGGGCGGAATGAGCAGTTCTTC.

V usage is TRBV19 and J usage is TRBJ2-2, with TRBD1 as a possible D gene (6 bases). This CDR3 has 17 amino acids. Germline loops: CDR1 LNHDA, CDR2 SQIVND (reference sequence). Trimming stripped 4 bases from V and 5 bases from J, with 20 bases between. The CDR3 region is CASSTATGMVRTGELFF. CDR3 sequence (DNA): TGTGCCAGTAGTACCGCAACAGGGATGGTAAGGACCGGGGAGCTGTTTTTT.

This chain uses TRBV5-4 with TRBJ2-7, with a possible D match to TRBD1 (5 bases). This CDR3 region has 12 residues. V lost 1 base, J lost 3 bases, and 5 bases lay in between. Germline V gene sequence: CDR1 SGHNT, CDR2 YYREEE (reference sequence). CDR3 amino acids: CASSLQGYEQYF. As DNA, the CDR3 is TGTGCCAGCAGCTTGCAGGGCTACGAGCAGTACTTC.

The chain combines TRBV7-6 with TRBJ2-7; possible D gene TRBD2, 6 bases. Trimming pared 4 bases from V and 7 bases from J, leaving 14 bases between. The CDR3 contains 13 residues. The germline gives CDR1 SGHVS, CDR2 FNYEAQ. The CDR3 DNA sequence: TGTGCCAGCAGCTCCCTCCTAGCGCGGGAGCAGTACTTC. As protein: CASSSLLAREQYF. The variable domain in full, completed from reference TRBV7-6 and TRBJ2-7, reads GAGVSQSPRYKVTKRGQDVALRCDPISGHVSLYWYRQALGQGPEFLTYFNYEAQQDKSGLPNDRFSAERPEGSISTLTIQRTEQRDSAMYRCASSSLLAREQYFGPGTRLTVT.

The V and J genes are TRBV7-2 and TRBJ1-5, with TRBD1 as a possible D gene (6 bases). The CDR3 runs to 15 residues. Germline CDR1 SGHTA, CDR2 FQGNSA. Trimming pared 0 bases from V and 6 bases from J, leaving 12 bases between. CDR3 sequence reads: CASSLAVGAGQPQHF. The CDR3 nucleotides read TGTGCCAGCAGCTTAGCGGTGGGGGCAGGTCAGCCCCAGCATTTT. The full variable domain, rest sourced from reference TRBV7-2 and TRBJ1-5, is GAGVSQSPSNKVTEKGKDVELRCDPISGHTALYWYRQSLGQGLEFLIYFQGNSAPDKSGLPSDRFSAERTGGSVSTLTIQRTQQEDSAVYLCASSLAVGAGQPQHFGDGTRLSIL.